This TCR beta chain came from a study of T cells in tuberculosis. The germline V gene has CDR1 GTSNPN and CDR2 SVGIG (reference sequence). Trimming left V 3 bases short and J 3 bases short, with 15 bases between. The CDR3 runs 15 residues. Profiling relied on immunoSEQ multiplex PCR, and the TCRdb table lists in-frame clones only, not all of them. Of 25,000 to 35,000 clones listed, 95% are singletons. This TCR was recovered from a donor aged 10 to 29 with latent tuberculosis or without tuberculosis infection. The chain recombines TRBV30 with TRBJ1-5; TRBD1 is a possible D gene (6 bases). Material for sequencing was PBMCs. CDR3 protein: CAWSPSAGDNQPQHF. Written as DNA, the CDR3 is TGTGCCTGGAGCCCTTCGGCAGGGGACAATCAGCCCCAGCATTTT.